The rows below give T cell receptor beta chains drawn from one sample of a study of blood T cells in healthy people across ages. TCRdb processed the 5' RACE reads anew with MiXCR; each CDR3 protein has one entry. This sample carries some 1,500,000 distinct CDR3 sequences, approximately 43% of them seen once, and the ten largest clones take 4%. The sample consisted of blood. These receptors came from a woman under 30 in good health. Each CDR3 is given with its conserved first and last residue. The D gene is left open where the match is weak. Only some rows state a clone size, as once, few, many or a class for expanded clones.

clone_size,v_call,d_call,j_call,cdr3_aa,cdr3_nt
.,TRBV7-2,.,TRBJ2-5,CASSLLVTQYF,TGTGCCAGCAGCTTGCTAGTAACCCAGTACTTC
.,TRBV4-3,TRBD1,TRBJ1-5,CASSQDPGGQDNQPQHF,TGCGCCAGCAGCCAAGATCCCGGGGGACAGGACAATCAGCCCCAGCATTTT
.,TRBV7-8,.,TRBJ1-4,CASSLLQGFEKLFF,TGTGCCAGCAGCTTATTACAAGGCTTTGAAAAACTGTTTTTT
few,TRBV12-3/TRBV12-4,.,TRBJ2-1,CASSNLASSYNEQFF,TGTGCCAGCAGTAACCTAGCAAGCTCCTACAATGAGCAGTTCTTC
.,TRBV24-1,.,TRBJ2-7,CATRGSSYNEQYF,TGTGCCACCAGGGGGTCCTCCTACAATGAGCAGTACTTC
few,TRBV5-4,TRBD1,TRBJ2-7,CASSLWTGGSYEQYF,TGTGCCAGCAGCTTGTGGACAGGGGGATCCTACGAGCAGTACTTC
few,TRBV27,TRBD1,TRBJ2-7,CASTARGNRGQFSYEQYF,TGTGCCAGCACAGCCAGGGGGAACCGCGGACAGTTCTCCTACGAGCAGTACTTC
few,TRBV7-6,.,TRBJ2-3,CSSSSSTDTQYF,TGTTCCAGCAGCTCTAGCACAGATACGCAGTATTTT
.,TRBV6-5,.,TRBJ1-1,CASSAGHGNTEAFF,TGTGCCAGCAGTGCCGGACACGGGAACACTGAAGCTTTCTTT
once,TRBV19,TRBD1,TRBJ1-1,CASRDRGRSEAFF,TGTGCCAGTAGGGACAGGGGGCGGTCTGAAGCTTTCTTT
once,TRBV28,.,TRBJ2-1,CASSLFTQRQFF,TGTGCCAGCAGTTTATTTACTCAAAGACAGTTCTTC
few,TRBV6-2/TRBV6-3,.,TRBJ2-1,CASSPDFTYNEQFF,TGTGCCAGCAGCCCGGACTTCACCTACAATGAGCAGTTCTTC
.,TRBV25-1,TRBD1,TRBJ2-1,CATTGTGADEQFF,TGTGCCACCACTGGGACAGGGGCAGATGAGCAGTTCTTC
.,TRBV4-1,.,TRBJ1-2,CASSQGRQNYGYTF,TGCGCCAGCAGCCAAGGACGACAGAACTATGGCTACACCTTC
.,TRBV28,TRBD1,TRBJ1-5,CASSLRTHSGGYSNKPQHF,TGTGCCAGCAGTTTACGAACACATTCAGGGGGGTATAGCAATAAGCCCCAGCATTTT
.,TRBV29-1,TRBD1,TRBJ1-5,CSVITGGGQPQHF,TGCAGCGTTATCACAGGGGGCGGCCAGCCCCAGCATTTT
.,TRBV25-1,TRBD1,TRBJ1-2,CASSAGQGHGYTF,TGTGCCAGCAGTGCGGGACAGGGGCATGGCTACACCTTC
.,TRBV20-1,TRBD2,TRBJ2-4,CSASLAGGPKNIQYF,TGCAGTGCTAGCCTAGCGGGGGGGCCTAAAAACATTCAGTACTTC
many,TRBV5-5,TRBD2,TRBJ2-3,CASSLPRGTTDTQYF,TGTGCCAGCAGCTTGCCGCGGGGGACCACAGATACGCAGTATTTT
.,TRBV20-1,TRBD1,TRBJ1-1,CSARDNPGQWNTEAFF,TGCAGTGCTAGAGATAATCCGGGACAGTGGAACACTGAAGCTTTCTTT
.,TRBV20-1,TRBD1,TRBJ1-1,CSATGGVMNTEAFF,TGCAGTGCTACAGGGGGCGTTATGAACACTGAAGCTTTCTTT
.,TRBV9,.,TRBJ2-1,CASSGNGQLYNEQFF,TGTGCCAGCAGCGGAAACGGGCAACTCTACAATGAGCAGTTCTTC
.,TRBV9,.,TRBJ1-2,CASSVAVGELLGGYTF,TGTGCCAGCAGCGTAGCTGTAGGGGAACTCCTTGGTGGCTACACCTTC
.,TRBV18,.,TRBJ1-5,CASSLDVSNQPQHF,TGTGCCAGCTCACTGGACGTTAGCAATCAGCCCCAGCATTTT
.,TRBV7-2,.,TRBJ2-3,CASSLYMDTQYF,TGTGCCAGCAGCTTATATATGGATACGCAGTATTTT
.,TRBV12-3/TRBV12-4,.,TRBJ1-6,CASSLVLNSPLHF,TGTGCCAGCAGTTTAGTGTTGAATTCACCCCTCCACTTT
.,TRBV4-1,.,TRBJ1-2,CASSQPVTGDYGYTF,TGCGCCAGCAGCCAACCCGTGACAGGTGACTATGGCTACACCTTC
.,TRBV2,.,TRBJ2-5,CASNRLEETQYF,TGTGCCAGCAACCGACTAGAAGAGACCCAGTACTTC
.,TRBV6-5,.,TRBJ2-1,CASGISYNEQFF,TGTGCCAGCGGGATCTCCTACAATGAGCAGTTCTTC
once,TRBV9,TRBD2,TRBJ2-1,CASSLRVAGDVLEALDYNEQFF,TGTGCCAGCAGCCTCCGTGTAGCGGGAGATGTGTTAGAAGCTTTAGACTACAATGAGCAGTTCTTC
.,TRBV4-3,TRBD1,TRBJ2-2,CASSFWTGRATGELFF,TGCGCCAGCAGCTTTTGGACAGGACGTGCCACCGGGGAGCTGTTTTTT
.,TRBV6-1,.,TRBJ2-5,CASGKTQLKGTQYF,TGTGCCAGCGGCAAAACACAGCTAAAGGGGACCCAGTACTTC
few,TRBV9,.,TRBJ2-3,CASSGIGTSSTDTQYF,TGTGCCAGCAGCGGCATAGGGACTTCTAGCACAGATACGCAGTATTTT
few,TRBV10-3,TRBD2,TRBJ2-1,CAIGYLAGVYNEQFF,TGTGCCATCGGATACTTAGCGGGAGTATACAATGAGCAGTTCTTC
.,TRBV27,TRBD2,TRBJ2-5,CASNAWAGGDNEQYF,TGTGCCAGCAACGCATGGGCGGGGGGGGACAATGAGCAGTACTTC
.,TRBV9,TRBD1,TRBJ2-7,CASSVESGQPDNEQYF,TGTGCCAGCAGCGTAGAGTCGGGACAGCCAGACAATGAGCAGTACTTC
.,TRBV5-1,.,TRBJ2-1,CASSLTINEQFF,TGCGCCAGCAGCTTGACAATCAATGAGCAGTTCTTC
few,TRBV7-2,.,TRBJ2-1,CASSSMEGGEQFF,TGTGCCAGCAGCTCAATGGAAGGCGGTGAGCAGTTCTTC
.,TRBV3-1,TRBD2,TRBJ2-1,CASSQLAGGRRNEQFF,TGTGCCAGCAGCCAGCTAGCGGGGGGGCGTCGGAATGAGCAGTTCTTC
few,TRBV4-3,.,TRBJ1-4,CASSQEERVRLNEKLFF,TGCGCCAGCAGCCAAGAAGAGAGGGTACGTCTCAATGAAAAACTGTTTTTT
.,TRBV29-1,.,TRBJ2-1,CSVGWGGRNEQFF,TGCAGCGTTGGTTGGGGGGGCCGGAATGAGCAGTTCTTC
.,TRBV6-4,TRBD1,TRBJ1-2,CASSGQGVDYTF,TGTGCCAGCTCAGGACAGGGTGTCGACTACACCTTC
.,TRBV7-9,.,TRBJ2-3,CASSRQGWGTDTQYF,TGTGCCAGCAGCCGTCAGGGGTGGGGCACAGATACGCAGTATTTT
.,TRBV7-9,.,TRBJ2-3,CASKPGTLKFTDTQYF,TGTGCCAGCAAGCCCGGGACACTTAAATTCACAGATACGCAGTATTTT
few,TRBV7-2,.,TRBJ2-3,CASTFKDTQYF,TGTGCCAGCACCTTCAAGGATACGCAGTATTTT